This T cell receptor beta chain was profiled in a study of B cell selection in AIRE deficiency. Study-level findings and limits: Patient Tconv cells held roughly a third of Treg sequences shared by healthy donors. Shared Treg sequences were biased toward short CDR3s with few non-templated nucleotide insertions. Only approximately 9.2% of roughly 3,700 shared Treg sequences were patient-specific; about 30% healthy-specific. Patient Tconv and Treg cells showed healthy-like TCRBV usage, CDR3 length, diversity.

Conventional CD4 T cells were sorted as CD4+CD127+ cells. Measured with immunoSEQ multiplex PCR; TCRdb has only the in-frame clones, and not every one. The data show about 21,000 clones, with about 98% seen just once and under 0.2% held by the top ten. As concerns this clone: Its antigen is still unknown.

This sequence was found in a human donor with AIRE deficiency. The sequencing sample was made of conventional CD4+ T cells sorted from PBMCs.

The CDR3: CASSYSGTSGYNEQFF. The DNA of the CDR3 is TGTGCCAGCAGTTACTCCGGGACTAGCGGGTACAATGAGCAGTTCTTC. V is TRBV6-5 and J is TRBJ2-1, with 12 bases aligning to TRBD2. Germline assignment: CDR1 MNHEY and CDR2 SVGAGI. The V gene end was trimmed by 0 bases and the J gene end by 4 bases; junction bases not matched to a gene: 1. This CDR3 has 16 residues.